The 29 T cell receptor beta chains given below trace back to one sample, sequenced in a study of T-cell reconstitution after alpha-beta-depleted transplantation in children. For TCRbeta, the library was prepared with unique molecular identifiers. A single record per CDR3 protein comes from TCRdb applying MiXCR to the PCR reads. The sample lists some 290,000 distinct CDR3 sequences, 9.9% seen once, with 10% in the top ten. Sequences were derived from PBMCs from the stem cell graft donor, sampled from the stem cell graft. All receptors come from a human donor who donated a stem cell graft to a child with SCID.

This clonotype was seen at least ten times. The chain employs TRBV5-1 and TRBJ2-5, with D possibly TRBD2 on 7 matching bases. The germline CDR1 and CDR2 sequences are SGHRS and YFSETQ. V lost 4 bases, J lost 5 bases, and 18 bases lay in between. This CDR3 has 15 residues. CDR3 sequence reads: CASSLTGGRWETQYF. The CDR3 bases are TGCGCCAGCAGCCTTACGGGGGGCCGTTGGGAGACCCAGTACTTC.

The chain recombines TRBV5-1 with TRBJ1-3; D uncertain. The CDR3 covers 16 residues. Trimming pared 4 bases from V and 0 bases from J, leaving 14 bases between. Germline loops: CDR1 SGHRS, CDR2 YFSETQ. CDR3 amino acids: CASSPDSKSSGNTIYF. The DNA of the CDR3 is TGCGCCAGCAGCCCTGACTCAAAGAGCTCTGGAAACACCATATATTTT.

CDR3 bases: TGTGCCAGCAGCCAGGAGGGCCTAGCAGGCGAGCAGTACTTC. Translated, it gives CASSQEGLAGEQYF. V gene TRBV4-2 combines with J gene TRBJ2-7; D possibly corresponds to TRBD2 (6 bases). The V gene lost 3 bases and the J gene lost 6 bases, with 15 bases spanning the gap. The CDR3 extends over 14 amino acids. Germline V lookup: CDR1 LGHNA, CDR2 YNFKEQ.

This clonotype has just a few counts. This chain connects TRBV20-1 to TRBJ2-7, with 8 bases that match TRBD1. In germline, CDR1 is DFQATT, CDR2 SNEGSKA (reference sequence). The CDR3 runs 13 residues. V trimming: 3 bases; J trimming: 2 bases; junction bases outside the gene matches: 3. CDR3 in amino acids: CSASPGGPYEQYF. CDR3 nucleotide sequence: TGCAGTGCTAGTCCAGGGGGCCCCTACGAGCAGTACTTC.

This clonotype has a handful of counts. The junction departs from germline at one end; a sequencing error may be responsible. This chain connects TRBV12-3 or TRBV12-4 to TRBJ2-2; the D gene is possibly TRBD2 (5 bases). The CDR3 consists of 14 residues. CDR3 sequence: CASSLIAGTGELFF. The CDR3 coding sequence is TGTGCCAGCAGTTTAATCGCGGGCACCGGAGAGCTGTTTTTT.

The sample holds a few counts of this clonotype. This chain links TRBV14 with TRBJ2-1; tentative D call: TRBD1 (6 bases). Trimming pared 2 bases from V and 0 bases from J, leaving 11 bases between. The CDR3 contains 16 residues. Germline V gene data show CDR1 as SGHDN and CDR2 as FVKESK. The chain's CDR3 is CASSQTTGSSYNEQFF. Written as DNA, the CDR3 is TGTGCCAGCAGCCAAACCACAGGGTCCTCCTACAATGAGCAGTTCTTC.

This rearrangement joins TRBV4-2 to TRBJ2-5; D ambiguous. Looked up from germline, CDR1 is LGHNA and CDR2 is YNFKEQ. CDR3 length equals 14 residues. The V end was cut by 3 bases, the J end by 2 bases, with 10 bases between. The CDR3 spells CASSQTIAQETQYF. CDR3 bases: TGTGCCAGCAGCCAGACCATAGCACAAGAGACCCAGTACTTC.

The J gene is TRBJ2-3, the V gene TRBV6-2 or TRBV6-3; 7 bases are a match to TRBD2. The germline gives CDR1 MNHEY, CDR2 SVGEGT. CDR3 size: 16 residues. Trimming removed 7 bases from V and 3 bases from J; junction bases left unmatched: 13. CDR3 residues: CASTFFPGLRTDTQYF. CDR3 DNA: TGTGCCAGCACCTTCTTTCCGGGACTACGGACAGATACGCAGTATTTT.

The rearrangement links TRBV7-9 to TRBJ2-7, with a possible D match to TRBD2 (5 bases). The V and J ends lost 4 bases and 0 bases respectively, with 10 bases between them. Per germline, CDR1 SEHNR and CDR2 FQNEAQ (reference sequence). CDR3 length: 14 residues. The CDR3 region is CASSSKGSSYEQYF. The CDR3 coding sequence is TGTGCCAGCAGCTCGAAAGGGAGCTCCTACGAGCAGTACTTC.

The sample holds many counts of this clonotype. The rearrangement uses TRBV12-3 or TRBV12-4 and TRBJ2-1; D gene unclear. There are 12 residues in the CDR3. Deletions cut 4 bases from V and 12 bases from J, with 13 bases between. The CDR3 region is CASSSGPFGQFF. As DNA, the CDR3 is TGTGCCAGCAGTTCTGGACCCTTCGGGCAGTTCTTC.

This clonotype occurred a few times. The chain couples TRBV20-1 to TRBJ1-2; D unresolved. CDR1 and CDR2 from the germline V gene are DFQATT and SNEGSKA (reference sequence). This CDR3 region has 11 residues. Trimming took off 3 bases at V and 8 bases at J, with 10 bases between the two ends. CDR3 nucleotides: TGCAGTGCTAGGTGGCCTGGCGGCTACACCTTC. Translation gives CSARWPGGYTF.

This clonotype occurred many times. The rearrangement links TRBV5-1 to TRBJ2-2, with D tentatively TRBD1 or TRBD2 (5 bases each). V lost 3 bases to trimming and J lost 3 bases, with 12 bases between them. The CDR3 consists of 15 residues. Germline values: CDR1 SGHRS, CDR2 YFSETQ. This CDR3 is CASSSGTGHTGELFF. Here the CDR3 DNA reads TGCGCCAGCAGCTCTGGGACCGGACACACCGGGGAGCTGTTTTTT. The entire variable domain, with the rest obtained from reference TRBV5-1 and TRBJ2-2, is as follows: KAGVTQTPRYLIKTRGQQVTLSCSPISGHRSVSWYQQTPGQGLQFLFEYFSETQRNKGNFPGRFSGRQFSNSRSEMNVSTLELGDSALYLCASSSGTGHTGELFFGEGSRLTVL.

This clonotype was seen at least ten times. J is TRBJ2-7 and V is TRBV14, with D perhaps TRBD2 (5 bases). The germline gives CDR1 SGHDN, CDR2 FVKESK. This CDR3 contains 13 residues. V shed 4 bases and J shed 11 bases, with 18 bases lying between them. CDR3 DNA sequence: TGTGCCAGCAGCCCTATAATGGACGGGAAGGAGTACTTC. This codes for CASSPIMDGKEYF. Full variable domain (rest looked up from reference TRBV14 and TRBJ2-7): EAGVTQFPSHSVIEKGQTVTLRCDPISGHDNLYWYRRVMGKEIKFLLHFVKESKQDESGMPNNRFLAERTGGTYSTLKVQPAELEDSGVYFCASSPIMDGKEYFGPGTRLTVT.

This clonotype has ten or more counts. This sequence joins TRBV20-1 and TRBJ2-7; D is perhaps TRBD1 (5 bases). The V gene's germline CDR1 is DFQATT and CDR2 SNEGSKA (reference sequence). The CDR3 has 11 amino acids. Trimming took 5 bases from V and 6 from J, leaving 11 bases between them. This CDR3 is CSAGRQFEQYF. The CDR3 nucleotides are TGCAGTGCTGGAAGACAGTTCGAGCAGTACTTC.

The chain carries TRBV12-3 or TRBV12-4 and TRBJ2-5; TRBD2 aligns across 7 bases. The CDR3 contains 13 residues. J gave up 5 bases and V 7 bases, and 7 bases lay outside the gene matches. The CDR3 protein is CASTRGVYETQYF. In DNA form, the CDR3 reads TGTGCCAGCACCCGGGGGGTTTACGAGACCCAGTACTTC.

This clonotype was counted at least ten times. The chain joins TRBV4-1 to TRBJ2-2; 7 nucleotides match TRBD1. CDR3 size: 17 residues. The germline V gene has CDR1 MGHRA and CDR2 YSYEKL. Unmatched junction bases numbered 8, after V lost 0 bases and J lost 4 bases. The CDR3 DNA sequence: TGCGCCAGCAGCCAAGATGGACAGGCTCCGGGCACCGGGGAGCTGTTTTTT. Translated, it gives CASSQDGQAPGTGELFF.

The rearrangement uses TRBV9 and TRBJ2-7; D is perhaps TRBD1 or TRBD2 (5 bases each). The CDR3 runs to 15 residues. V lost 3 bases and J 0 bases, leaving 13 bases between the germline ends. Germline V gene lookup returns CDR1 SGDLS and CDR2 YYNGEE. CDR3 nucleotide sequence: TGTGCCAGCAGCGCCTCAGGGAGCAGCTCCTACGAGCAGTACTTC. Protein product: CASSASGSSSYEQYF.

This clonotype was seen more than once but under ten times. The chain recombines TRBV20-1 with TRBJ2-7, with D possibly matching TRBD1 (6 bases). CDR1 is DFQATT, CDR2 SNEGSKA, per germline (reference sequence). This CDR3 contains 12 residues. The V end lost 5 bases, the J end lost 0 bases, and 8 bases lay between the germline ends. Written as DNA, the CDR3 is TGCAGTGCTGGACAGAGCTCCTACGAGCAGTACTTC. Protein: CSAGQSSYEQYF.

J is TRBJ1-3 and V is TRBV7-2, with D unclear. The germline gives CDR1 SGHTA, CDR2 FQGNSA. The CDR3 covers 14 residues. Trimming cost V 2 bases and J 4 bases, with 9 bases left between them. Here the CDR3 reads CASSLRVEGNTIYF. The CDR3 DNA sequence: TGTGCCAGCAGCTTAAGGGTAGAGGGAAACACCATATATTTT. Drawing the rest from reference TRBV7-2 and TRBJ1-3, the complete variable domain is GAGVSQSPSNKVTEKGKDVELRCDPISGHTALYWYRQSLGQGLEFLIYFQGNSAPDKSGLPSDRFSAERTGGSVSTLTIQRTQQEDSAVYLCASSLRVEGNTIYFGEGSWLTVV.

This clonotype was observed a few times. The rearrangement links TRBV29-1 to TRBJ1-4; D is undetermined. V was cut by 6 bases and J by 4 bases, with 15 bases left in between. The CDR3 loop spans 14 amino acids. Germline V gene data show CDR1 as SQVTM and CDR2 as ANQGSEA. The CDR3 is CSVADGLNNEKLFF. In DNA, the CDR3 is TGCAGCGTCGCAGACGGACTGAATAATGAAAAACTGTTTTTT.

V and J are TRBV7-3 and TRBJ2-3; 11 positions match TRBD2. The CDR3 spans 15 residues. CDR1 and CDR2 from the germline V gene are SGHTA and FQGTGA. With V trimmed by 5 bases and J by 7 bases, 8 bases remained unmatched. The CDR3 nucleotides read TGTGCCAGCAGCCGGATAGCGGGGGGGGCGTATACGCAGTATTTT. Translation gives CASSRIAGGAYTQYF.

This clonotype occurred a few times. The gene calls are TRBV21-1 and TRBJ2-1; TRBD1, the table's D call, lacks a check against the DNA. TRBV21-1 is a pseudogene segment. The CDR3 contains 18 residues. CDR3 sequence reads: CASSPTGPNRGSNNEQFF. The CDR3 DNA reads TGTGCCAGCAGCCCAACCGGACCAAACAGGGGATCGAACAATGAGCAGTTCTTC.

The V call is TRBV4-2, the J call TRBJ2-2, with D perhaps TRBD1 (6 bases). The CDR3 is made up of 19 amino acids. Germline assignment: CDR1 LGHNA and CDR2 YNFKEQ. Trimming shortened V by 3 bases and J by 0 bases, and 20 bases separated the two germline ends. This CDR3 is CASSQRAGRGRANTGELFF. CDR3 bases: TGTGCCAGCAGCCAGAGAGCAGGCAGGGGTAGGGCGAACACCGGGGAGCTGTTTTTT.

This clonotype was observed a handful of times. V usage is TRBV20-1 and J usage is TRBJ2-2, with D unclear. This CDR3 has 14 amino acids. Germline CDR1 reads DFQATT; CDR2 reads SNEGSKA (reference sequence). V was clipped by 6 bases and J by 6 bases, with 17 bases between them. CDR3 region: CSALSVSEAGELFF. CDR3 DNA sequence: TGCAGTGCCCTGTCCGTATCCGAGGCCGGGGAGCTGTTTTTT.

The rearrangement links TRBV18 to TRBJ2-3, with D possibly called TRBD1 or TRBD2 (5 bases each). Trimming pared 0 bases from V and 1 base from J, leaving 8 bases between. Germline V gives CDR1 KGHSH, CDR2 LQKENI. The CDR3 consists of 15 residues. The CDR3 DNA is TGTGCCAGCTCACCACCGACGGGGCGCACAGATACGCAGTATTTT. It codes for CASSPPTGRTDTQYF. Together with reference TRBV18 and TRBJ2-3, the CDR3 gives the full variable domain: NAGVMQNPRHLVRRRGQEARLRCSPMKGHSHVYWYRQLPEEGLKFMVYLQKENIIDESGMPKERFSAEFPKEGPSILRIQQVVRGDSAAYFCASSPPTGRTDTQYFGPGTRLTVL.

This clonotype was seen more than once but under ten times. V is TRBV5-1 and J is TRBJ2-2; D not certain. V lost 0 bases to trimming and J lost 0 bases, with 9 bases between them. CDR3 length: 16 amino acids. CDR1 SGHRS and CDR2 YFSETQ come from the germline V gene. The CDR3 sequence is CASSLDGIPNTGELFF. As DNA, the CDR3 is TGCGCCAGCAGCTTGGATGGGATCCCGAACACCGGGGAGCTGTTTTTT. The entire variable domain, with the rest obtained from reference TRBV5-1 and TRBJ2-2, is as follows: KAGVTQTPRYLIKTRGQQVTLSCSPISGHRSVSWYQQTPGQGLQFLFEYFSETQRNKGNFPGRFSGRQFSNSRSEMNVSTLELGDSALYLCASSLDGIPNTGELFFGEGSRLTVL.

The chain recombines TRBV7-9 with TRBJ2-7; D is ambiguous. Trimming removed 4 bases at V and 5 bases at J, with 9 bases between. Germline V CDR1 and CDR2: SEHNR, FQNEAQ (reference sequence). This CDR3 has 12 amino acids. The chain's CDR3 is CASSSTAHEQYF. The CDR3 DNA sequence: TGTGCCAGCAGCTCCACAGCACACGAGCAGTACTTC.

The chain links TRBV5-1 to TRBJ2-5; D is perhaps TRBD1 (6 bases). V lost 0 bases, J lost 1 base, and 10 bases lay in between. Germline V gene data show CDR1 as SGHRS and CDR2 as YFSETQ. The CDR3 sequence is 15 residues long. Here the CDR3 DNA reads TGCGCCAGCAGCTTGGAACAGGGTGCCCAAGAGACCCAGTACTTC. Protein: CASSLEQGAQETQYF.

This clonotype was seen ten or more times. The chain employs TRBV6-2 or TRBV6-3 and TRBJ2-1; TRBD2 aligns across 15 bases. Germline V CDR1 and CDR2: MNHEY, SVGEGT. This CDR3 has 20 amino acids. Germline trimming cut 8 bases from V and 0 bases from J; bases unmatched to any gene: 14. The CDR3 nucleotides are TGTGCCAGCGTATACTTTACCGGGACTAGCGGGGGGAGCTCCTACAATGAGCAGTTCTTC. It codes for CASVYFTGTSGGSSYNEQFF.